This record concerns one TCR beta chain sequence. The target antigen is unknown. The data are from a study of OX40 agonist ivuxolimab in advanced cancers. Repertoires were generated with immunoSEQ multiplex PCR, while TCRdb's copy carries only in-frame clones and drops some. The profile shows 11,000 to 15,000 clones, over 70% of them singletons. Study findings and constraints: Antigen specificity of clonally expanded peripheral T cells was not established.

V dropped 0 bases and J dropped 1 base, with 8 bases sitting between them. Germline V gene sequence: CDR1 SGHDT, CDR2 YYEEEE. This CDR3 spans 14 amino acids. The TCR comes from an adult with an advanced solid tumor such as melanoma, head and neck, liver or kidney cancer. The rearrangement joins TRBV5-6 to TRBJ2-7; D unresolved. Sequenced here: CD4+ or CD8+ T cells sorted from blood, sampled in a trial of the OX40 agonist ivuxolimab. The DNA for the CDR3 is TGTGCCAGCAGCTTGGCGCTCAGGTCCTACGAGCAGTACTTC. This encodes CASSLALRSYEQYF.